These 27 T cell receptor beta chains were sequenced from one sample in a study of T-cell memory formation after mild COVID-19. TCRdb recomputed calls from the 5' RACE reads with MiXCR, one row per CDR3 protein. The sample includes hundreds of thousands of distinct CDR3 sequences, around a sixth seen only once; the top ten take roughly 21%. Sequenced sample: PBMCs or a T cell subset sorted from them (not recorded which). Every receptor here comes from a man between 18 and 35 years old who had mild COVID-19 (a few samples of this study predate the infection). Cell type and time point are not known.

This clonotype came up a few times. CDR3: CSARTVGGSYEQYV. CDR3 in DNA: TGCAGTGCTAGAACAGTGGGGGGCTCCTACGAGCAGTACGTC. The V gene is TRBV20-1, the J gene TRBJ2-7; D may be TRBD2 (6 bases). Germline loops: CDR1 DFQATT, CDR2 SNEGSKA (reference sequence). This CDR3 has 14 amino acids. Between the trimmed V and J ends, which lost 2 bases and 0 bases, there was a span of 11 bases.

The V call is TRBV6-5, the J call TRBJ1-5; D is perhaps TRBD1 (5 bases). Germline V gene lookup returns CDR1 MNHEY and CDR2 SVGAGI. The V gene lost 5 bases and the J gene lost 11 bases, with 19 bases spanning the gap. The CDR3 is made up of 14 amino acids. The CDR3 spells CASSPGARGSAQHF. Here the CDR3 DNA reads TGTGCCAGCAGTCCCGGGGCCCGAGGTTCGGCCCAGCATTTT.

V is TRBV6-5 and J is TRBJ1-6; 7 positions match TRBD1. Per germline, CDR1 MNHEY and CDR2 SVGAGI. The CDR3 loop spans 12 amino acids. After removal of 6 bases from V and 9 bases from J, the junction contained 2 bases not matched to a gene. In DNA, the CDR3 is TGTGCCAGCAGCAACAGGGGTTCACCCCTCCACTTT. This sequence encodes CASSNRGSPLHF.

This clonotype was seen repeatedly, ten times or more. V is TRBV29-1 and J is TRBJ2-4; 9 bases match TRBD1. CDR3 length: 14 amino acids. Germline-derived CDR1 and CDR2 are SQVTM and ANQGSEA. V trimming: 7 bases; J trimming: 8 bases; junction bases outside the gene matches: 12. The CDR3 reads CSGTHRGLVDIQYF. CDR3 nucleotide sequence: TGCAGCGGGACGCACAGGGGGCTGGTCGACATTCAGTACTTC.

This chain joins TRBV5-6 and TRBJ2-5, with a possible D match to TRBD1 (5 bases). The CDR3 length is 13 residues. V was cut by 3 bases and J by 4 bases, with 10 bases left in between. Germline V gene lookup returns CDR1 SGHDT and CDR2 YYEEEE. In nucleotides, the CDR3 is TGTGCCAGCAGCTCCAGGGTTACAGAGACCCAGTACTTC. Its translation: CASSSRVTETQYF. The full variable domain, completed using reference TRBV5-6 and TRBJ2-5, is DAGVTQSPTHLIKTRGQQVTLRCSPKSGHDTVSWYQQALGQGPQFIFQYYEEEERQRGNFPDRFSGHQFPNYSSELNVNALLLGDSALYLCASSSRVTETQYFGPGTRLLVL.

The chain is built from TRBV7-2 and TRBJ1-1; D is uncertain. Germline V gene data show CDR1 as SGHTA and CDR2 as FQGNSA. V lost 5 bases, J lost 0 bases, and 10 bases lay in between. The CDR3 length is 14 residues. CDR3 sequence: CASSLESMNTEAFF. The DNA for the CDR3 is TGTGCCAGCAGCCTCGAGTCCATGAACACTGAAGCTTTCTTT.

The chain couples TRBV4-2 to TRBJ1-1, with D hard to call. Germline V gives CDR1 LGHNA, CDR2 YNFKEQ. The CDR3 has 14 amino acids. The V end was cut by 5 bases, the J end by 0 bases, with 10 bases between. The CDR3: CASSLDPMNTEAFF. The CDR3, as DNA: TGTGCCAGCAGCTTGGACCCCATGAACACTGAAGCTTTCTTT.

The chain employs TRBV7-9 and TRBJ2-7; 7 nucleotides agree with TRBD2. The germline V gene has CDR1 SEHNR and CDR2 FQNEAQ (reference sequence). Trimming took 5 bases from V and 0 from J; bases not matched to a gene: 10. The CDR3 is 16 residues long. CDR3 sequence (DNA): TGTGCCAGCAGCGCAGACGAAAGCGGGGCCTCCTACGAGCAGTACTTC. Protein sequence: CASSADESGASYEQYF.

Regarding this clonotype: A read error may account for a junction end that differs from germline. The rearrangement links TRBV9 to TRBJ1-3; no definite D call. The CDR3 runs 13 residues. Germline-derived CDR1 and CDR2 are SGDLS and YYNGEE. CDR3 DNA: TGTGCCAGCAGGGGAGCCGATGGATACACCATATATTTT. Translating gives CASRGADGYTIYF.

This clonotype has only a few counts. Here the CDR3 reads CSAIYPPANEKLFF. CDR3 in DNA: TGCAGTGCTATTTACCCGCCAGCTAATGAAAAACTGTTTTTT. The chain combines TRBV20-1 with TRBJ1-4; D is unclear. Germline CDR1 DFQATT, CDR2 SNEGSKA (reference sequence). Trimming pared 4 bases from V and 3 bases from J, leaving 12 bases between. This CDR3 has 14 amino acids.

The table lists this clonotype with many counts. The chain joins TRBV12-3 or TRBV12-4 to TRBJ2-5; D remains unclear. Trimming took off 7 bases at V and 4 bases at J, with 19 bases between the two ends. The CDR3 runs 15 residues. The CDR3 DNA is TGTGCCAGCACTCCATCAGATATTAGAGGAGAGACCCAGTACTTC. Protein sequence: CASTPSDIRGETQYF.

This clonotype was seen more than once but under ten times. The chain is built from TRBV7-4 and TRBJ2-5, with D unclear. The CDR3 sequence is 11 residues long. Germline CDR1 and CDR2: SGHVT and SQSDAQ. The germline V and J ends were trimmed by 10 bases and 4 bases, with 10 bases remaining between them. The CDR3 DNA reads TGTGCCAACCCTGGGATAGAGACCCAGTACTTC. This codes for CANPGIETQYF.

At least ten counts were recorded for this clonotype. The rearrangement joins TRBV4-1 to TRBJ1-4; tentative D call: TRBD1 (6 bases). The CDR3 runs 14 residues. The V gene lost 6 bases and the J gene lost 7 bases, with 15 bases spanning the gap. Germline V gene data show CDR1 as MGHRA and CDR2 as YSYEKL. In DNA, the CDR3 is TGCGCCAGCAGAAATACAGGGAAGTTTGAAAAACTGTTTTTT. It yields the protein CASRNTGKFEKLFF.

The gene calls are TRBV7-2 and TRBJ1-2, with D tentatively TRBD1 (5 bases). The germline gives CDR1 SGHTA, CDR2 FQGNSA. The CDR3 covers 16 residues. V was cut by 7 bases and J by 1 base, with 19 bases left in between. The CDR3 region is CASTLRRDVFNYGYTF. The CDR3 bases are TGTGCCAGCACCCTAAGGAGGGACGTCTTTAACTATGGCTACACCTTC.

A few counts support this clonotype. This chain joins TRBV12-3 or TRBV12-4 and TRBJ2-2; unclear D gene. With 6 bases removed from V and 2 bases from J, the gap between germline ends came to 16 bases. CDR3 size: 16 residues. The CDR3 reads CASSSSRDRNTGELFF. The DNA for the CDR3 is TGTGCCAGCAGCAGTTCTCGCGACCGAAACACCGGGGAGCTGTTTTTT.

The V gene is TRBV5-5, the J gene TRBJ1-3; D gene uncertain. The V gene lost 4 bases and the J gene lost 0 bases, with 14 bases spanning the gap. Germline V gene lookup returns CDR1 SGHKS and CDR2 YYEKEE (reference sequence). There are 16 residues in the CDR3. CDR3 DNA: TGTGCCAGCAGCCTGTTACACCCGGTCTCTGGAAACACCATATATTTT. This translates into CASSLLHPVSGNTIYF. Combining the CDR3 with reference TRBV5-5 and TRBJ1-3 gives the whole variable domain DAGVTQSPTHLIKTRGQQVTLRCSPISGHKSVSWYQQVLGQGPQFIFQYYEKEERGRGNFPDRFSARQFPNYSSELNVNALLLGDSALYLCASSLLHPVSGNTIYFGEGSWLTVV.

This chain connects TRBV10-3 to TRBJ1-5; D unclear. The CDR3 sequence is 15 residues long. V lost 0 bases and J 1 base, leaving 7 bases between the germline ends. Per the germline V gene, CDR1 is ENHRY and CDR2 is SYGVKD. DNA for the CDR3: TGTGCCATCAGTGAGTCAACAATCAGCAATCAGCCCCAGCATTTT. This encodes CAISESTISNQPQHF.

This clonotype was observed a handful of times. V usage is TRBV7-2 and J usage is TRBJ2-1; the D is unclear. V was shortened by 6 bases and J by 2 bases, with 2 bases between the two germline ends. The CDR3 totals 11 residues. Germline lookup yields CDR1 SGHTA and CDR2 FQGNSA. DNA of the CDR3: TGTGCCAGCAGAGCCTACAATGAGCAGTTCTTC. Translation: CASRAYNEQFF.

The rearrangement joins TRBV24-1 to TRBJ1-1, with unresolved D. The germline V and J ends were trimmed by 4 bases and 8 bases, with 7 bases remaining between them. Looked up from germline, CDR1 is KGHDR and CDR2 is SFDVKD. The CDR3 contains 11 residues. The CDR3 loop reads CATSEAGEAFF. The CDR3 region has the DNA TGTGCCACCAGTGAGGCCGGGGAAGCTTTCTTT.

This chain joins TRBV5-6 and TRBJ1-3, with D unclear. The CDR3 is made up of 13 amino acids. CDR1 SGHDT and CDR2 YYEEEE come from the germline V gene. Trimming took off 1 base at V and 6 bases at J, with 8 bases between the two ends. CDR3 loop: CASSLMGENTIYF. For the CDR3, the DNA is TGTGCCAGCAGCTTGATGGGTGAAAACACCATATATTTT.

This clonotype was observed a single time. The chain employs TRBV20-1 and TRBJ1-5; the D is unclear. Trimming left V 6 bases short and J 5 bases short, with 20 bases between. CDR3 length equals 15 residues. Germline CDR1 is DFQATT and CDR2 is SNEGSKA (reference sequence). CDR3 region: CSALNGFMGYQPQHF. CDR3 DNA sequence: TGCAGTGCCCTTAACGGGTTTATGGGGTATCAGCCCCAGCATTTT.

This chain connects TRBV13 to TRBJ2-3; 7 positions agree with TRBD2. V lost 5 bases to trimming and J lost 2 bases; unmatched junction nucleotides: 13. The CDR3 spans 17 residues. The V gene's germline CDR1 is PRHDT and CDR2 FYEKMQ (reference sequence). In nucleotides, the CDR3 is TGTGCCAGCAGCCCCTTCGGGGCGGGGGTGAACACAGATACGCAGTATTTT. Its translation: CASSPFGAGVNTDTQYF.

This clonotype was counted a few times. The chain links TRBV2 to TRBJ2-2, with unresolved D. Germline-derived CDR1 and CDR2 are SNHLY and FYNNEI. This CDR3 region has 15 residues. The ends were cut back, 7 bases at V and 1 base at J, with 13 bases in the middle. The CDR3 protein is CASTSSRLNTGELFF. The CDR3 bases are TGTGCCAGCACCAGCAGTAGGTTGAACACCGGGGAGCTGTTTTTT.

The chain links TRBV12-3 or TRBV12-4 to TRBJ1-5; TRBD1 is a possible D gene (5 bases). This CDR3 spans 14 amino acids. V lost 7 bases and J 0 bases, leaving 10 bases between the germline ends. The CDR3 nucleotides are TGTGCCAGCAACGCAGGGTTTAGCAATCAGCCCCAGCATTTT. This codes for CASNAGFSNQPQHF.

This clonotype has just a few counts. The chain recombines TRBV3-1 with TRBJ1-6, with a weak D call TRBD1 (5 bases). The germline V gene encodes CDR1 LGHDT and CDR2 YNNKEL (reference sequence). Trimming pared 2 bases from V and 13 bases from J, leaving 21 bases between. CDR3 length: 16 residues. The CDR3 DNA is TGTGCCAGCAGCCAAACGGGAGGGACTCTCTTACGGCCCCTCCACTTT. It is translated as CASSQTGGTLLRPLHF.

This chain uses TRBV5-5 with TRBJ2-5, with D uncertain. The germline gives CDR1 SGHKS, CDR2 YYEKEE (reference sequence). The V end lost 2 bases, the J end lost 2 bases, and 10 bases lay between the germline ends. The CDR3 spans 14 residues. The CDR3 region is CASSLRSAQETQYF. CDR3 in DNA: TGTGCCAGCAGCTTACGGTCAGCGCAAGAGACCCAGTACTTC. Combining the CDR3 with reference TRBV5-5 and TRBJ2-5 gives the whole variable domain DAGVTQSPTHLIKTRGQQVTLRCSPISGHKSVSWYQQVLGQGPQFIFQYYEKEERGRGNFPDRFSARQFPNYSSELNVNALLLGDSALYLCASSLRSAQETQYFGPGTRLLVL.

This clonotype occurred a few times. The rearrangement joins TRBV25-1 to TRBJ2-6; TRBD1 agrees at 8 bases. There are 16 residues in the CDR3. Germline trimming cut 6 bases from V and 4 bases from J; bases unmatched to any gene: 8. Germline CDR1 and CDR2: MGHDK and SYGVNS. The chain's CDR3 is CASSGQGTAGANVLTF. The CDR3 region has the DNA TGTGCCAGCAGCGGACAGGGAACTGCAGGGGCCAACGTCCTGACTTTC.